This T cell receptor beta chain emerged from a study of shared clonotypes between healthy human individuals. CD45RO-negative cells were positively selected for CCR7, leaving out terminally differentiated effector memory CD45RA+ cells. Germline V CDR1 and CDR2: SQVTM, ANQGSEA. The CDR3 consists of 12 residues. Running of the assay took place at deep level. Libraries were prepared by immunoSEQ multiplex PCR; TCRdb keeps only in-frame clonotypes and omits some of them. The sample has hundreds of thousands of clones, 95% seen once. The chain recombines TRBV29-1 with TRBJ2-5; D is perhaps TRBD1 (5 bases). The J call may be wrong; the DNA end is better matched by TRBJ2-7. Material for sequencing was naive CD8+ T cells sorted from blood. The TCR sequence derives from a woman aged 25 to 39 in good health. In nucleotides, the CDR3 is TGCAGCGTTGGGGGCGGTTCCTACGAGCAGTACTTC. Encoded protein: CSVGGGSYEQYF.